Below, 3 T cell receptor beta chains from the same sample are listed, as sequenced in a study of response to subunit inactivated influenza vaccine (dated by TCRdb to the late 2010s). Library preparation employed RT-PCR. Sequencing relied on an Illumina HiSeq 2500. TCRdb reran the public reads through fastp at Q25 and MiXCR, keeping productive beta chains. Rows with a matching CDR3 protein are joined into one entry that keeps the most common DNA and genes. The sample records over 650,000 distinct CDR3 sequences, about 18% of which are singletons. The ten biggest clones cover about a tenth of the sample. The specimen was PBMCs from blood, collected 4 to 6 days after vaccination. These receptors came from a man aged 50 or older who received an inactivated influenza vaccine. Donor details come from another sample of the same person, matched by shared clones.

The chain is built from TRBV12-3 or TRBV12-4 and TRBJ2-1; 14 bases map to TRBD2. V shed 5 bases and J 8 bases; nucleotides not matched to a gene: 5. There are 15 residues in the CDR3. CDR3 DNA sequence: TGTGCCAGCAGTCTTCGACTAGCGGGAGGGCATGAGCAGTTCTTC. This encodes CASSLRLAGGHEQFF.

The chain recombines TRBV5-1 with TRBJ2-7, with 7 bases that match TRBD2. V dropped 4 bases and J dropped 5; count of bases not matched to a gene: 9. CDR1 and CDR2 from the germline V gene are SGHRS and YFSETQ. The CDR3 length is 14 residues. CDR3 region: CASSPGRTKDEQYF. CDR3 nucleotides: TGCGCCAGCAGCCCCGGGAGGACAAAGGACGAGCAGTACTTC.

This clonotype appeared a few times. V usage is TRBV6-5 and J usage is TRBJ2-7, with 8 bases identical to TRBD1. Germline loops: CDR1 MNHEY, CDR2 SVGAGI. The V gene end was trimmed by 4 bases and the J gene end by 3 bases; junction bases not matched to a gene: 5. CDR3 length: 14 residues. The chain's CDR3 is CASSSDRESYEQYF. The CDR3 bases are TGTGCCAGCAGTTCGGACAGGGAGAGCTACGAGCAGTACTTC.